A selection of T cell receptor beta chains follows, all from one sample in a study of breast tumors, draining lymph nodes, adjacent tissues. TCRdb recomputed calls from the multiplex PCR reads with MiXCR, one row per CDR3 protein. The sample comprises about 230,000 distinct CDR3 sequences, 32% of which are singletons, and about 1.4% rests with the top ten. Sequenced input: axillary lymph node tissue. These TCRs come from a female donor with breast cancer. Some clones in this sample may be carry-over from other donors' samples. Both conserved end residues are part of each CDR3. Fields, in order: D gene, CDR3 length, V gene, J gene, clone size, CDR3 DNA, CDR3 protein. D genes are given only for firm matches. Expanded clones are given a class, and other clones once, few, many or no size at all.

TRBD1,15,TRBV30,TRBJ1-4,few,TGTGCCTGGAGTGGGCAGGGGGCATTTTATGAAAAACTGTTTTTT,CAWSGQGAFYEKLFF
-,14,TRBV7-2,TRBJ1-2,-,TGTGTCAGCAGCTTGGGGGAAGGGCTCTATGGCTACACCTTC,CVSSLGEGLYGYTF
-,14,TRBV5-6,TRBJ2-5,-,TGTGCCAGCAGCTCGTTGAACAGAGAAGAGACCCAGTACTTC,CASSSLNREETQYF
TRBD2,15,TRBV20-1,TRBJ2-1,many,TGCAGTGCTAGAGGATCTAGCGGAGTATACAATGAGCAGTTCTTC,CSARGSSGVYNEQFF
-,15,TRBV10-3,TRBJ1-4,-,TGTGCCATCAGTGTAAGTGCCGGGGCGAATGAAAAACTGTTTTTT,CAISVSAGANEKLFF
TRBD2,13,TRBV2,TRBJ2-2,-,TGTGCCAGCAGTGGGCTAGCGGCCGGGGAGCTGTTTTTT,CASSGLAAGELFF
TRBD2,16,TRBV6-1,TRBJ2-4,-,TGTGCCAGCAGTAGCGGGAGTGGGAGGTCCAAAAACATTCAGTACTTC,CASSSGSGRSKNIQYF
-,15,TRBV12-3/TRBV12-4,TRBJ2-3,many,TGTGCCAGCAGTTTAGGAGGTGGCGGATCAGATACGCAGTATTTT,CASSLGGGGSDTQYF
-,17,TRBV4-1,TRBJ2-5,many,TGCGCCAGCAGCCAAGGGGTGGGAAAGCGGCGTGAAGAGACCCAGTACTTC,CASSQGVGKRREETQYF
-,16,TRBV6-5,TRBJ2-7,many,TGTGCCAGCAGTAGGGGGAGGGGCCGAAGCTCCTACGAGCAGTACTTC,CASSRGRGRSSYEQYF
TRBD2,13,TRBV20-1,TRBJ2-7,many,TGCAGTGCTGAACCCGGACTAGCGTACGAGCAGTACTTC,CSAEPGLAYEQYF
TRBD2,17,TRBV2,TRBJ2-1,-,TGTGCCAGCAGGGGGGGACCGGGACTAGCGGGACCAGATACGCAGTTCTTC,CASRGGPGLAGPDTQFF
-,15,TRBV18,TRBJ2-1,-,TGTGCCAGCTCACCACAGGGGAACAGGGCCAATGAGCAGTTCTTC,CASSPQGNRANEQFF
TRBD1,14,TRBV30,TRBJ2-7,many,TGTGCCTGTCTAACCGGGACAGGGAACCACGAGCAGTACTTC,CACLTGTGNHEQYF
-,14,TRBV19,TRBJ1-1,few,TGTGCCAGTAGTGGAAGGACCATGAACACTGAAGCTTTCTTT,CASSGRTMNTEAFF
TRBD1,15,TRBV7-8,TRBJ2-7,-,TGTGCCAGCAGCTCGAACAGGGGAACTCACCACGAGCAGCACTTC,CASSSNRGTHHEQHF
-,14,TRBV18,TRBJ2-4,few,TGTGCCAGCTCACTCCCGGAATTAGGGAACATTCAGTACTTC,CASSLPELGNIQYF
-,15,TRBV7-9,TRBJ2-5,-,TGTGCCAGCAGCTTGGCAAACTACCTCGAGGAGACCCAGTACTTC,CASSLANYLEETQYF
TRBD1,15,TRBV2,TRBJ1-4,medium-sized,TGTGCCAGCAGTACCACAGGGGGTCTAAGTGAAAAACTGTTTTTT,CASSTTGGLSEKLFF
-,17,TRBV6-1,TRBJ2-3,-,TGTGCCAGCAGTGTAGCGCGGAGGGGGGCCGGGACAGATACGCAGTATTTT,CASSVARRGAGTDTQYF
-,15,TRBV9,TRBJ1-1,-,TGTGCCAGCAGCGTTTTACCGGACTTAGACACTGAAGCTTTCTTT,CASSVLPDLDTEAFF
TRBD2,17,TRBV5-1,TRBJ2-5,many,TGCGCCAGCAGATCCGGGACTAGCATAGGAGGCGGAGAGACCCAGTACTTC,CASRSGTSIGGGETQYF
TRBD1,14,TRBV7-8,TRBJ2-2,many,TGTGCCAGCAGCGGAGACAGGGGAGTCGGGGAGCTGTTTTTT,CASSGDRGVGELFF
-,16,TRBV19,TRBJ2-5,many,TGTGCCAGTAGCCAAGATCCGGGGCCATACCAAGAGACCCAGTACTTC,CASSQDPGPYQETQYF
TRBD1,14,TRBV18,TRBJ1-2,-,TGTGCCAGCTCACCGGTACAGGGGAACTATGGCCACACCTTC,CASSPVQGNYGHTF
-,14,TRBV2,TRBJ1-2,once,TGTGCCAGCAGTTCGGGGGTATGGGACTATGGTTACGCCTTC,CASSSGVWDYGYAF
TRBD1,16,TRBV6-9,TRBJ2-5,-,TGTGCCAGCAGTTATTCCCCACAGGGGGCGCAAGAGACCCAGTACTTC,CASSYSPQGAQETQYF
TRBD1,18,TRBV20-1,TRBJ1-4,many,TGCAGTGCTAGACCCAGGGGACAGGTGGCTTGGCGGAATGAAAAACTGTTTTTT,CSARPRGQVAWRNEKLFF
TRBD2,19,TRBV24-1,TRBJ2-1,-,TGTGCCACCAATGATTTTGAAACCGGGACTAGCGGGGGCTACAATGAGCAGCTCTTC,CATNDFETGTSGGYNEQLF
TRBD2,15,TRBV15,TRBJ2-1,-,TGTGCCACCAGTGGGACTAGCGGGAGACACAATGAGCAGTTCTTC,CATSGTSGRHNEQFF
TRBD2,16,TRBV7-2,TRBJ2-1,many,TGTGCCAGCAGCTCGCCATCGGGGCGGGGGGCGAGGGAGCAGTTCTTC,CASSSPSGRGAREQFF
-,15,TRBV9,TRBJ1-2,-,TGTGCCAGCAGCGTCGGACGCTACCCCTTCTATGGCTACGCCTTT,CASSVGRYPFYGYAF
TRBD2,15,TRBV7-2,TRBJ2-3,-,TGTGCCAGCAGCTTTAGCGGGGGGCCCCTCAATGAGCAGTATTTT,CASSFSGGPLNEQYF
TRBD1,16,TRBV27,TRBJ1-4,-,TGTGCCAGCAGTTCCCGGGGGGGACAGCTTTATGAAAAACTGTTTTTT,CASSSRGGQLYEKLFF
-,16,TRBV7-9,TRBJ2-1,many,TGTGCCAGCAGCTTACTTTCTTACAGCTCCTACAATGAGCAGTTCTTC,CASSLLSYSSYNEQFF
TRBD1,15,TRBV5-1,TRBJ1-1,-,TGCGCCAGTAGCTTGGATGGACAGGGGAACACTGAAGCTTTCTTT,CASSLDGQGNTEAFF
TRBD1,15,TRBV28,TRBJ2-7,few,TGTGCCAGCAGTACCACAGGACAGGGATCCTACGAGCAGTACTTC,CASSTTGQGSYEQYF
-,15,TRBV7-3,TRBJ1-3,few,TGTGCCAGCAGCTTAAAGCCAGACTCTGGAAACACCATATATTTT,CASSLKPDSGNTIYF
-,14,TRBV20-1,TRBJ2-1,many,TGCAGTGCGAGAGCAGCGGACTTGAACAATGAGCAGTTCTTC,CSARAADLNNEQFF
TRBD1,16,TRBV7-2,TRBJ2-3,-,TGTGCCAGCAGCTTGATGGACAGGGGGCGTGCAGATACGCAGTATTTT,CASSLMDRGRADTQYF
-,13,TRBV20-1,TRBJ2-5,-,TGCAGTGCCGGAGACTCGGCTAGAGAGACCCAGTACTTC,CSAGDSARETQYF
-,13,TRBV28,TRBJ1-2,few,TGTGCCAGCAGTTTGTACAGTGAAAATGGCTACACCTTC,CASSLYSENGYTF
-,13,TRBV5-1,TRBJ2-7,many,TGCGCCAGCAGCTCCTTCCGTTCTCACGAGCAGTACTTC,CASSSFRSHEQYF
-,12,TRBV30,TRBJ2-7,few,TGTGCCTGGAGTCCTAAAGACCGTGAGCAGTACTTC,CAWSPKDREQYF
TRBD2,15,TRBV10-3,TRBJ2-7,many,TGTGCCATCAAGGCTTTCGGGGGGAGCTCCTACGAGCAGTACTTC,CAIKAFGGSSYEQYF
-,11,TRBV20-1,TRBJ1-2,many,TGCAGTGTCCCGACAGCTATATATTACACCTTC,CSVPTAIYYTF
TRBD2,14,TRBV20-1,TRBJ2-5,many,TGCAGTGCTGGCACTAGCGGAGATAAGAGAACCCAGTACTTC,CSAGTSGDKRTQYF
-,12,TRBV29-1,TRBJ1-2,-,TGCAGCTCCGCTCAGGAGAGCTATGGCTACACCTTC,CSSAQESYGYTF